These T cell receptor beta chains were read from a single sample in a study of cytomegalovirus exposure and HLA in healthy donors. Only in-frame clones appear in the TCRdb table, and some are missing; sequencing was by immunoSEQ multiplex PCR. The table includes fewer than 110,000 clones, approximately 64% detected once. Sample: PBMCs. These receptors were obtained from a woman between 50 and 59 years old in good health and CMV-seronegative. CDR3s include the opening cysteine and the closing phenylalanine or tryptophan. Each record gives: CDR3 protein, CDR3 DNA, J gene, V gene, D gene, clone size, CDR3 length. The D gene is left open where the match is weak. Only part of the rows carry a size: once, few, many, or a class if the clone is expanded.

CDR3 protein: CASSSGSGGRWQETQYF; CDR3 DNA: TGTGCCAGCAGCTCAGGGTCTGGCGGGAGGTGGCAAGAGACCCAGTACTTC; J gene: TRBJ2-5; V gene: TRBV11-3; D gene: TRBD2; clone size: .; CDR3 length: 17
CDR3 protein: CASSLGQNYGYTF; CDR3 DNA: TGTGCCAGCAGCTTGGGACAGAACTATGGCTACACCTTC; J gene: TRBJ1-2; V gene: TRBV5-6; D gene: .; clone size: .; CDR3 length: 13
CDR3 protein: CASSWGQGLLNTEAFF; CDR3 DNA: TGTGCCAGCAGTTGGGGACAGGGGTTGTTGAACACTGAAGCTTTCTTT; J gene: TRBJ1-1; V gene: TRBV27; D gene: TRBD1; clone size: few; CDR3 length: 16
CDR3 protein: CAWGQTGGSYNSPLHF; CDR3 DNA: TGTGCCTGGGGGCAGACAGGAGGCTCCTATAATTCACCCCTCCACTTT; J gene: TRBJ1-6; V gene: TRBV30; D gene: .; clone size: .; CDR3 length: 16
CDR3 protein: CASSPGQVEFYEQYF; CDR3 DNA: TGCGCCAGCAGCCCAGGACAGGTTGAATTTTACGAGCAGTACTTC; J gene: TRBJ2-7; V gene: TRBV4-3; D gene: TRBD1; clone size: once; CDR3 length: 15
CDR3 protein: CASSPTSGGVEQYF; CDR3 DNA: TGTGCCAGCAGTCCCACTAGCGGGGGTGTCGAGCAGTACTTC; J gene: TRBJ2-7; V gene: TRBV27; D gene: TRBD2; clone size: .; CDR3 length: 14
CDR3 protein: CASSVTDHSGANVLTF; CDR3 DNA: TGCGCCAGCAGCGTCACAGACCACTCTGGGGCCAACGTCCTGACTTTC; J gene: TRBJ2-6; V gene: TRBV5-1; D gene: .; clone size: once; CDR3 length: 16
CDR3 protein: CASSNTGSGTEAFF; CDR3 DNA: TGTGCCAGCAGTAATACAGGGAGTGGCACTGAAGCTTTCTTT; J gene: TRBJ1-1; V gene: TRBV2; D gene: .; clone size: .; CDR3 length: 14
CDR3 protein: CASSFLTGAYNEQFF; CDR3 DNA: TGCGCCAGCAGCTTTCTGACAGGGGCGTACAATGAGCAGTTCTTC; J gene: TRBJ2-1; V gene: TRBV5-1; D gene: TRBD1; clone size: few; CDR3 length: 15
CDR3 protein: CASSKPGLADVSGELFF; CDR3 DNA: TGTGCCAGCAGCAAGCCGGGACTAGCGGATGTTAGCGGGGAGCTGTTTTTT; J gene: TRBJ2-2; V gene: TRBV7-3; D gene: TRBD2; clone size: .; CDR3 length: 17
CDR3 protein: CASSLRQGRTDTQYF; CDR3 DNA: TGTGCCAGCAGCTTAAGGCAGGGCCGCACAGATACGCAGTATTTT; J gene: TRBJ2-3; V gene: TRBV7-9; D gene: .; clone size: .; CDR3 length: 15
CDR3 protein: CASSEVGGTNEKLFF; CDR3 DNA: TGTGCCAGCAGTGAAGTTGGGGGGACTAATGAAAAACTGTTTTTT; J gene: TRBJ1-4; V gene: TRBV6-1; D gene: .; clone size: .; CDR3 length: 15
CDR3 protein: CASSLNPAGQKETQYF; CDR3 DNA: TGCGCCAGCAGCTTGAATCCGGCAGGTCAAAAAGAGACCCAGTACTTC; J gene: TRBJ2-5; V gene: TRBV5-1; D gene: .; clone size: few; CDR3 length: 16
CDR3 protein: CASSPGQEEGTIYF; CDR3 DNA: TGTGCCAGCTCCCCTGGACAGGAGGAGGGCACCATATATTTT; J gene: TRBJ1-3; V gene: TRBV18; D gene: TRBD1; clone size: .; CDR3 length: 14
CDR3 protein: CASSALQGSTNEKLFF; CDR3 DNA: TGTGCCAGCAGTGCGCTACAGGGATCAACTAATGAAAAACTGTTTTTT; J gene: TRBJ1-4; V gene: TRBV2; D gene: .; clone size: .; CDR3 length: 16
CDR3 protein: CASSLEGRGSNEQFF; CDR3 DNA: TGTGCCAGCAGCTTGGAGGGCAGGGGATCCAATGAGCAGTTCTTC; J gene: TRBJ2-1; V gene: TRBV5-4; D gene: .; clone size: .; CDR3 length: 15
CDR3 protein: CASSPGTGFYNEQFF; CDR3 DNA: TGCGCCAGCAGCCCCGGGACAGGGTTTTATAATGAGCAGTTCTTC; J gene: TRBJ2-1; V gene: TRBV10-1; D gene: TRBD1; clone size: few; CDR3 length: 15